This T cell receptor beta chain was captured in a study of early T cells in non-severe SARS-CoV-2 infection. In the study overall: The sequenced material was bulk RNA from unsorted whole blood, and its chains were unpaired. Study outcomes and limitations: Private and CD4 specificities were missed by VDJdb matching, skewed to anti-spike CD8.

This CDR3 is built from 14 residues. V lost 1 base and J 4 bases, leaving 8 bases between the germline ends. Germline V CDR1 and CDR2: SEHNR, FQNEAQ (reference sequence). As regards this clonotype: What it binds is unknown.

In the library, individual cDNA molecules carried attached unique molecular identifiers. TCRdb re-called the 5' RACE reads with MiXCR, one entry per CDR3 protein. Found here are about 64,000 distinct CDR3 sequences, around 10% of them singletons; the top ten hold less than 3.5%. The sample here was whole blood, taken at baseline. The J gene is TRBJ2-1, the V gene TRBV7-9; possibly TRBD1 for D (5 bases). The sequence came from an adult who was a healthcare worker with PCR-confirmed SARS-CoV-2 infection or an uninfected control (not recorded which). The CDR3 reads CASSLGGLYNEQFF. As DNA, the CDR3 is TGTGCCAGCAGCTTAGGGGGCTTATACAATGAGCAGTTCTTC.